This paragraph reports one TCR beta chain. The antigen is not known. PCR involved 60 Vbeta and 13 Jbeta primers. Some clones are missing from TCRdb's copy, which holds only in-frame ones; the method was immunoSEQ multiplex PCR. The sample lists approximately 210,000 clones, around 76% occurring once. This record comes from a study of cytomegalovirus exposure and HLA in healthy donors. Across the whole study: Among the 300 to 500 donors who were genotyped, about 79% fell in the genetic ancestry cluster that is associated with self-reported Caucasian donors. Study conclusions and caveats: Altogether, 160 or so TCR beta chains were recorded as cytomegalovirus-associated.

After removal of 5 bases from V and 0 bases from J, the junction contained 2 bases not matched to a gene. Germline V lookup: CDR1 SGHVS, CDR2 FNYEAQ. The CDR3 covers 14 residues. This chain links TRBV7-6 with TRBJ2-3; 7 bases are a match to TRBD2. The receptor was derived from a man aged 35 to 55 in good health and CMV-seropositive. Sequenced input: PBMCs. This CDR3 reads CASSRSGSTDTQYF. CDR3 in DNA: TGTGCCAGCAGCCGTAGCGGGAGCACAGATACGCAGTATTTT.